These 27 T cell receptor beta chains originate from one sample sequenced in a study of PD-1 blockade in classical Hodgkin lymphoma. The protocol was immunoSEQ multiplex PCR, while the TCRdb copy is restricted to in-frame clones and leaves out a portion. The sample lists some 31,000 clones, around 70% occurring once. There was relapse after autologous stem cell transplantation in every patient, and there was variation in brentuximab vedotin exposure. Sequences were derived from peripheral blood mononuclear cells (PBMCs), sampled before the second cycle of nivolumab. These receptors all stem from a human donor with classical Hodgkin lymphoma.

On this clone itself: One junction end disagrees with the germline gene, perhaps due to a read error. CDR3 in amino acids: CASSSARNTEAFF. The CDR3 nucleotides are TGTGCCAGCAGCTCGGCGAGGAACACTGAAGCTTTCTTT. V is TRBV5-3 and J is TRBJ1-1; D ambiguous. TRBV5-3 is an ORF; its function is uncertain. The CDR3 runs to 13 residues.

The CDR3 nucleotides are TGTGCCAGTAGTATCCGGACAGGGCTGAACTATGGCTACACCTTC. Its translation: CASSIRTGLNYGYTF. This rearrangement joins TRBV19 to TRBJ1-2; the match to TRBD1 covers 8 bases. CDR1 LNHDA and CDR2 SQIVND come from the germline V gene (reference sequence). The CDR3 is made up of 15 amino acids. Trimming took 3 bases from V and 2 from J; bases not matched to a gene: 5.

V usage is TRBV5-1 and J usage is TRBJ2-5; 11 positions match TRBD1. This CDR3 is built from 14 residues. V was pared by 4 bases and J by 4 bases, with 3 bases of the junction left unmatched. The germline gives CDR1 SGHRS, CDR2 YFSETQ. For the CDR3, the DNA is TGCGCCAGCAGCAGGACAGGGGGCTTAGAGACCCAGTACTTC. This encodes CASSRTGGLETQYF.

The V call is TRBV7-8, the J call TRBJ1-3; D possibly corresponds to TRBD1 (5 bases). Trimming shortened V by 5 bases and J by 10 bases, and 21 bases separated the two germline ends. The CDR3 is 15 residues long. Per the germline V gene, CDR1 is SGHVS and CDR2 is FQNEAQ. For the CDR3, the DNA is TGTGCCAGCAGCCCTAACCGACTTGGGACGACGACCATATATTTT. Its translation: CASSPNRLGTTTIYF. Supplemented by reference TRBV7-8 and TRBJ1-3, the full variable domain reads GAGVSQSPRYKVAKRGQDVALRCDPISGHVSLFWYQQALGQGPEFLTYFQNEAQLDKSGLPSDRFFAERPEGSVSTLKIQRTQQEDSAVYLCASSPNRLGTTTIYFGEGSWLTVV.

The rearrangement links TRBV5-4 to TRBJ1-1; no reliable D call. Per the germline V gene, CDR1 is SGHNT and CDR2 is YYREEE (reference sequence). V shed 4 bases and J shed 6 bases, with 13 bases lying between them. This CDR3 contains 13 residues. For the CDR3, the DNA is TGTGCCAGCAGCGTAACCCTGAGGGCTGAAGCTTTCTTT. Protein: CASSVTLRAEAFF.

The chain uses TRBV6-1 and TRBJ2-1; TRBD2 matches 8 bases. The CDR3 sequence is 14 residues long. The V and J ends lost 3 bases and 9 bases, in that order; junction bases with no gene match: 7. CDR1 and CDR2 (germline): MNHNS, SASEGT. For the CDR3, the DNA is TGTGCCAGCAGTGATTCCGGGGGGGCCCGTGAGCAGTTCTTC. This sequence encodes CASSDSGGAREQFF.

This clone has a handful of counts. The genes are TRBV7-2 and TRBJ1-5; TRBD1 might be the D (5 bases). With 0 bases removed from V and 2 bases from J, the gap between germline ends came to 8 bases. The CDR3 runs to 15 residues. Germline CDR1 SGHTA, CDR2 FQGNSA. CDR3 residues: CASSLAGRGNQPQHF. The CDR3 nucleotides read TGTGCCAGCAGCTTAGCGGGCAGGGGCAATCAGCCCCAGCATTTT.

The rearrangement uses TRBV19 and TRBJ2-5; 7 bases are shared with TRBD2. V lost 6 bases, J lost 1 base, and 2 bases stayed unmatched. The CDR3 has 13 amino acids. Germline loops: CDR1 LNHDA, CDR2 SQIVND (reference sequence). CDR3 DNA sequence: TGTGCCAGTAGCGGACTAGGCCAAGAGACCCAGTACTTC. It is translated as CASSGLGQETQYF.

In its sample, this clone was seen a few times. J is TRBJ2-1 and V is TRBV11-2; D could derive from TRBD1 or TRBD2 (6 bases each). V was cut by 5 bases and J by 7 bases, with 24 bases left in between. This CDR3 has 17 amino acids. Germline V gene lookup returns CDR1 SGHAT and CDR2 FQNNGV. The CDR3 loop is CASSQGMRGADGNEQFF. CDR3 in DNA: TGTGCCAGCAGCCAGGGAATGAGGGGGGCCGATGGGAATGAGCAGTTCTTC.

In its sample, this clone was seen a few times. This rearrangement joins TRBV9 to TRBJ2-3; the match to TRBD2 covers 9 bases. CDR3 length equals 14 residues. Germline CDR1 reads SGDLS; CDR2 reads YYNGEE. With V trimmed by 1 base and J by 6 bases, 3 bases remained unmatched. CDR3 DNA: TGTGCCAGCAGCGTAAGGGCGGGGGGGGATACGCAGTATTTT. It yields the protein CASSVRAGGDTQYF.

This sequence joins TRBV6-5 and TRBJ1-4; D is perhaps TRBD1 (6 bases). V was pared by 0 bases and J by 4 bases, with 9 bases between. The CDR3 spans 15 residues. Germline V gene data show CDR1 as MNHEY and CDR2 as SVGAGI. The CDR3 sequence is CASSYSGANNEKLFF. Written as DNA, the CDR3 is TGTGCCAGCAGTTACTCGGGGGCGAATAATGAAAAACTGTTTTTT.

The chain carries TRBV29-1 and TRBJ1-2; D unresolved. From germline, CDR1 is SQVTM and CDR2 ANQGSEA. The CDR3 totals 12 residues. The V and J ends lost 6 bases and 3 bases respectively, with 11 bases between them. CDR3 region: CSVEPGDYGYTF. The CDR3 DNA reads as TGCAGCGTGGAGCCGGGAGACTATGGCTACACCTTC.

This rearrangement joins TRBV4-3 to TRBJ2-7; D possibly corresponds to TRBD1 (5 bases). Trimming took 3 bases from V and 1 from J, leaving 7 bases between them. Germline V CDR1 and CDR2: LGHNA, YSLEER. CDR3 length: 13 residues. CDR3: CASSHTGSYEQYF. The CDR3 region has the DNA TGCGCCAGCAGCCATACAGGTTCCTACGAGCAGTACTTC.

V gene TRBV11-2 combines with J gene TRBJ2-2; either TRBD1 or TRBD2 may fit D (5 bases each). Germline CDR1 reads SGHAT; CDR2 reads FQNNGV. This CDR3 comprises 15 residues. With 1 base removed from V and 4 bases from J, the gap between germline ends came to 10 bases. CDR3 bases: TGTGCCAGCAGCTTAGGAGGGGTCCGCACCGGGGAGCTGTTTTTT. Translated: CASSLGGVRTGELFF. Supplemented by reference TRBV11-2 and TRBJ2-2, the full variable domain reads EAGVAQSPRYKIIEKRQSVAFWCNPISGHATLYWYQQILGQGPKLLIQFQNNGVVDDSQLPKDRFSAERLKGVDSTLKIQPAKLEDSAVYLCASSLGGVRTGELFFGEGSRLTVL.

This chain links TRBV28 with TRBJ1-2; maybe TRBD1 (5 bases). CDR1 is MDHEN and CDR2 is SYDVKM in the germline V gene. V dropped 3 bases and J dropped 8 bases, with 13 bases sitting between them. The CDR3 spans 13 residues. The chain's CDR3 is CASSFVEGRGYTF. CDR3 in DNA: TGTGCCAGCAGTTTTGTTGAGGGACGCGGCTACACCTTC.

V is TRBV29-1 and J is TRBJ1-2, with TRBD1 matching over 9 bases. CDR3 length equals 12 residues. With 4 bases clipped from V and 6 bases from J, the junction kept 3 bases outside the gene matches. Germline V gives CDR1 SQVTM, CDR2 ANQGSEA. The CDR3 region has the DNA TGCAGCGTTGCCACAGGGGGCCATGGCTACACCTTC. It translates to CSVATGGHGYTF. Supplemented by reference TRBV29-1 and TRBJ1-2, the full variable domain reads SAVISQKPSRDICQRGTSLTIQCQVDSQVTMMFWYRQQPGQSLTLIATANQGSEATYESGFVIDKFPISRPNLTFSTLTVSNMSPEDSSIYLCSVATGGHGYTFGSGTRLTVV.

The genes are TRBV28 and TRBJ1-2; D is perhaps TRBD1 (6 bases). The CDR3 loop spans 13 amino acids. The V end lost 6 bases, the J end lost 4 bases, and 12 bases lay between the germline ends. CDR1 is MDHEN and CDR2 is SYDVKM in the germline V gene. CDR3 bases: TGTGCCAGCAGGGTAGGGGGGGCCTATGGCTACACCTTC. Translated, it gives CASRVGGAYGYTF.

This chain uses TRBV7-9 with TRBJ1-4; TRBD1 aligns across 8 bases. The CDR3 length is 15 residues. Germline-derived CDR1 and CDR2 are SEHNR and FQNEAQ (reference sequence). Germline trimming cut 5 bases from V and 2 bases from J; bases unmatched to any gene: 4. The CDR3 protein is CASSRDRGTNEKLFF. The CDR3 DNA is TGTGCCAGCAGCAGAGACAGGGGTACTAATGAAAAACTGTTTTTT. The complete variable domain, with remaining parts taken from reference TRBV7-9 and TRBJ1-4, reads DTGVSQNPRHKITKRGQNVTFRCDPISEHNRLYWYRQTLGQGPEFLTYFQNEAQLEKSRLLSDRFSAERPKGSFSTLEIQRTEQGDSAMYLCASSRDRGTNEKLFFGSGTQLSVL.

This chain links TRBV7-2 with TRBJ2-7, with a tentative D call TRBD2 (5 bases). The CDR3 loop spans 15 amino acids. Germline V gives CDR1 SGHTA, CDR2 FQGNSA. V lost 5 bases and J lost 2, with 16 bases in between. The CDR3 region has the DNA TGTGCCAGCAGCCCTAACGGAGGCAGCACCTACGAGCAGTACTTC. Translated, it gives CASSPNGGSTYEQYF.

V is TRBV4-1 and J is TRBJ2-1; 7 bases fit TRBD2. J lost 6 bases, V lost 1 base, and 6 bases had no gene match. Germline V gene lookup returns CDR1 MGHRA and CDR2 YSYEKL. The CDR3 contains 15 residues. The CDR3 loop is CASSQGLALVNEQFF. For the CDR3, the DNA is TGCGCCAGCAGCCAAGGACTAGCACTCGTCAATGAGCAGTTCTTC.

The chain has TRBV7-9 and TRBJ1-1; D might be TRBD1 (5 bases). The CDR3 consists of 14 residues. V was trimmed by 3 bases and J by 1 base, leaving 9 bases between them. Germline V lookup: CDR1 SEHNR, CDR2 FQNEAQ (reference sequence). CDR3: CASSLDMGNTEAFF. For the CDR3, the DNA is TGTGCCAGCAGCTTGGACATGGGGAACACTGAAGCTTTCTTT.

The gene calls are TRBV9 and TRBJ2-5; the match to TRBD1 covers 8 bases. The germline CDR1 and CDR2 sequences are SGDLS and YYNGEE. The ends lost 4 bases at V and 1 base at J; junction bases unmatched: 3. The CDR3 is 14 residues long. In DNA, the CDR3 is TGTGCCAGCAGCCGGACAGGGTTCCAAGAGACCCAGTACTTC. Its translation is CASSRTGFQETQYF.

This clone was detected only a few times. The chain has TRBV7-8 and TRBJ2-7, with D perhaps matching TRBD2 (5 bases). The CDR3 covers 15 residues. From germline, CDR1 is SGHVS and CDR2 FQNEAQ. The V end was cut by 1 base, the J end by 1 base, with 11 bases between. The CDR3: CASSLVQDSSYEQYF. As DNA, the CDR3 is TGTGCCAGCAGCTTAGTTCAGGACTCTTCCTACGAGCAGTACTTC.

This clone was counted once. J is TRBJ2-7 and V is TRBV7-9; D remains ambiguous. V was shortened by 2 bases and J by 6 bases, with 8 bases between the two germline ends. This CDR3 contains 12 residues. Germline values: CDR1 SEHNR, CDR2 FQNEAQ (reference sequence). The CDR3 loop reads CASSLTQLEQYF. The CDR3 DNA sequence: TGTGCCAGCAGCTTAACTCAGCTCGAGCAGTACTTC.

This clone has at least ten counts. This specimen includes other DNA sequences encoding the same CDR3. The chain's CDR3 is CASSPTGISPLHF. DNA of the CDR3: TGTGCCAGCAGTCCTACAGGGATTTCACCCCTCCACTTT. J is TRBJ1-6 and V is TRBV6-6, with D possibly being TRBD1 (6 bases). The CDR3 covers 13 residues. Germline lookup yields CDR1 MNHNY and CDR2 SVGAGI (reference sequence). Trimming took 5 bases from V and 9 from J, leaving 11 bases between them.

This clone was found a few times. CDR3 in amino acids: CASSPGDYGYTF. DNA of the CDR3: TGTGCCAGCTCACCGGGGGACTATGGCTACACCTTC. The J gene is TRBJ1-2, the V gene TRBV18; possible D gene TRBD1, 5 bases. The V end lost 3 bases, the J end lost 3 bases, and 5 bases lay between the germline ends. The CDR3 is 12 residues long. The germline V gene has CDR1 KGHSH and CDR2 LQKENI.

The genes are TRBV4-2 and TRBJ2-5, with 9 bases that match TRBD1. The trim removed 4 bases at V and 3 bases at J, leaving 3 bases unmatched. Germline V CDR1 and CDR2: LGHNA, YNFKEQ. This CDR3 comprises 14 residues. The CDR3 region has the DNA TGTGCCAGCAGCCTTTGGACAGGGGAAGAGACCCAGTACTTC. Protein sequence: CASSLWTGEETQYF.